This T cell receptor beta chain was recorded in a study of blood T cell repertoires in COVID-19. V was cut by 4 bases and J by 6 bases, with 8 bases left in between. Germline CDR1 LNHDA, CDR2 SQIVND (reference sequence). CDR3 size: 12 residues. The authors' processing: Scientists estimated how many nucleated cells there were by amplifying reference gene primers. TCRdb's table, derived via immunoSEQ multiplex PCR, lists solely in-frame clones and lacks some. That table gives V, J and clone size, and the DNA gave D and trimming. The sample lists 350,000 to 500,000 clones, approximately 91% seen once, with 1.4% in the top ten.

The receptor comes from a woman younger than 30 who had been exposed to COVID-19. The chain carries TRBV19 and TRBJ2-3; D gene ambiguous. The source material was PBMCs or T cells enriched from blood (not recorded which). The CDR3 sequence: CASSKAGDTQYF. CDR3 bases: TGTGCCAGTAGTAAGGCAGGTGATACGCAGTATTTT.